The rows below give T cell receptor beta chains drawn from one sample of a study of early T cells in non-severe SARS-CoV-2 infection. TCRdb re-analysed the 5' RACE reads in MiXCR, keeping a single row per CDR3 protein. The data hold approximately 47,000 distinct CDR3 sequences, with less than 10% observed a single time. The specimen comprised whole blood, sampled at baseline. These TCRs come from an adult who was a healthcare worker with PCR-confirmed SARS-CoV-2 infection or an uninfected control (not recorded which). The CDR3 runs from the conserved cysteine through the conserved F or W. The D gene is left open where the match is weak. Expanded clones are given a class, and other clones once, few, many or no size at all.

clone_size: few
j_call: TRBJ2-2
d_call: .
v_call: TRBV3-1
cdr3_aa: CASSSSGAVPGELFF
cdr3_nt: TGTGCCAGCAGCTCTTCCGGGGCCGTACCGGGGGAGCTGTTTTTT

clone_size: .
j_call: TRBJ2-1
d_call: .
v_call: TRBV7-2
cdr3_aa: CASGRQPDNEQFF
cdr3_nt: TGTGCCAGCGGTCGACAGCCAGACAATGAGCAGTTCTTC

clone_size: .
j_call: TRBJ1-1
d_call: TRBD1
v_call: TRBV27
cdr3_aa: CASSWTGANTEAFF
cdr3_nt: TGTGCCAGCAGTTGGACAGGAGCGAACACTGAAGCTTTCTTT

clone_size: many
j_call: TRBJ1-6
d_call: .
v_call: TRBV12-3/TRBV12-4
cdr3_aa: CASSSSSESPLHF
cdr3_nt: TGTGCCAGCAGTTCAAGTAGCGAGTCACCCCTCCACTTT

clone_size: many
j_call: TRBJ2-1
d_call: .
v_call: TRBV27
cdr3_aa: CASQGSYNEQFF
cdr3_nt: TGTGCCAGCCAAGGGTCCTACAATGAGCAGTTCTTC

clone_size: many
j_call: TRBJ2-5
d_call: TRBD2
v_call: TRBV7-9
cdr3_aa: CASSSGGGLETQYF
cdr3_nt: TGTGCCAGCAGCTCGGGAGGTGGTTTAGAGACCCAGTACTTC

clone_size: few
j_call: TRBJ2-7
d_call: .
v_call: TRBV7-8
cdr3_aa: CASSLMRDEQYF
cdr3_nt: TGTGCCAGCAGCTTAATGAGGGACGAGCAGTACTTC

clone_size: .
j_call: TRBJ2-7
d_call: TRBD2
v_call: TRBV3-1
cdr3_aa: CASSQGSSGINSGVIEQYF
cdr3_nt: TGTGCCAGCAGCCAAGGTTCTAGCGGGATCAATTCAGGCGTAATCGAGCAGTACTTC

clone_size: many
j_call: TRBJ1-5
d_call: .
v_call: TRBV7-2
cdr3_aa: CASSPTTDSNQPQHF
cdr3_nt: TGTGCCAGCAGCCCAACGACAGATAGCAATCAGCCCCAGCATTTT

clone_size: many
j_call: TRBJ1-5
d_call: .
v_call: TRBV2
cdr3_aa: CASSEVRGNVNTQHF
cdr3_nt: TGTGCCAGCAGTGAAGTTAGGGGCAACGTAAACACCCAGCATTTT

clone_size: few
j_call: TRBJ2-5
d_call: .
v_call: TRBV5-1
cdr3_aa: CASSGGTQKTQYF
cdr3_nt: TGCGCCAGCAGCGGCGGGACTCAGAAGACCCAGTACTTC

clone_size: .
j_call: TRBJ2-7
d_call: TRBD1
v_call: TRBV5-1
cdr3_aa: CASSYSRGSYEQYF
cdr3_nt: TGCGCCAGCAGCTATAGCAGGGGGTCCTACGAGCAGTACTTC

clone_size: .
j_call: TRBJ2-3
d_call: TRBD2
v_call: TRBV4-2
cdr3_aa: CASSHSGTSGRYF
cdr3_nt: TGTGCCAGCAGCCACTCCGGGACTAGCGGGAGGTATTTT

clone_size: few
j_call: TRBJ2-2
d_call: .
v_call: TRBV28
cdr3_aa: CASTYPGSGELFF
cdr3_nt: TGTGCCAGCACTTACCCGGGGTCCGGGGAGCTGTTTTTT

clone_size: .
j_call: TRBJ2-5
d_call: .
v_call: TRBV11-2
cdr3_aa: CASSLGARGLETQYF
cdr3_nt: TGTGCCAGCAGCTTAGGGGCCCGGGGATTAGAGACCCAGTACTTC

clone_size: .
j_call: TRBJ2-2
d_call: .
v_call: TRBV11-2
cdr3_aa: CASSLGRTETGELFF
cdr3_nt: TGTGCCAGCAGCTTGGGTCGGACGGAAACCGGGGAGCTGTTTTTT

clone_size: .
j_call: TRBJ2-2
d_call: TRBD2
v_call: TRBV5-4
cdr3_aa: CASSLLAGGIAGELFF
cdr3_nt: TGTGCCAGCAGCTTGTTGGCGGGAGGGATCGCCGGGGAGCTGTTTTTT

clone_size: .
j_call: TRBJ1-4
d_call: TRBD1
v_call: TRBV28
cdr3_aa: CASTRGSGEKLFF
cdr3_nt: TGTGCCAGCACCAGGGGGTCTGGTGAAAAACTGTTTTTT

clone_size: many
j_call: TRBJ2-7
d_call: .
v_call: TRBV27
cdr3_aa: CASSSPTGLGAYEQYF
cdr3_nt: TGTGCCAGCAGTTCACCAACAGGCCTGGGGGCCTACGAGCAGTACTTC

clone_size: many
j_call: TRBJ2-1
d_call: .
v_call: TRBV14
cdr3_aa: CASSQVRGLEQFF
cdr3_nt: TGTGCCAGCAGCCAAGTCCGGGGGCTTGAGCAGTTCTTC

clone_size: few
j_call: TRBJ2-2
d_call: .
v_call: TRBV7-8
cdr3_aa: CASSPRAQTNTGELFF
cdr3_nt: TGTGCCAGCAGCCCGAGGGCCCAGACTAACACCGGGGAGCTGTTTTTT

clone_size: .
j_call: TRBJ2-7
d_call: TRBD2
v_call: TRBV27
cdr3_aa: CASNQREGPYEQYF
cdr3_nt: TGTGCCAGCAATCAGCGGGAGGGGCCCTACGAGCAGTACTTC